These 18 T cell receptor beta chains were all obtained from the same sample, sequenced in a study of blood T cell repertoires in COVID-19. The assay was immunoSEQ multiplex PCR, and TCRdb's table has in-frame clones only and misses some. The sample gives about 100,000 clones, around 86% of which show up once; less than 3.5% is in the top ten. Source material: PBMCs or T cells enriched from blood (not recorded which). The receptors here all came from a woman aged 45-59 years who had recovered from COVID-19.

J is TRBJ2-2 and V is TRBV5-1, with 9 bases that match TRBD2. The CDR3 is 15 amino acids. V lost 0 bases, J lost 5 bases, and 2 bases stayed unmatched. Germline V lookup: CDR1 SGHRS, CDR2 YFSETQ. CDR3 protein: CASSLASGATGELFF. CDR3 in DNA: TGCGCCAGCAGCTTGGCTAGCGGGGCTACCGGGGAGCTGTTTTTT.

The V and J genes are TRBV3-1 (or the pseudogene TRBV3-2) and TRBJ2-3; TRBD2 matches 9 bases. This CDR3 contains 16 residues. V was pared by 4 bases and J by 5 bases, with 10 bases of the junction left unmatched. Germline V gene sequence: CDR1 LGHDT, CDR2 YNNKEL (reference sequence). This CDR3 is CASSPRRGGAKDTQYF. The CDR3 region has the DNA TGTGCCAGCAGCCCCCGACGCGGGGGGGCCAAAGATACGCAGTATTTT.

In this sample, this clone turned up once. The V call is TRBV9, the J call TRBJ2-7; a possible D gene is TRBD2 (5 bases). The germline V gene encodes CDR1 SGDLS and CDR2 YYNGEE. The CDR3 covers 15 residues. V lost 0 bases to trimming and J lost 0 bases, with 10 bases between them. Here the CDR3 reads CASSVEPSSSYEQYF. The CDR3 region has the DNA TGTGCCAGCAGCGTAGAACCTAGCAGCTCCTACGAGCAGTACTTC.

As regards this clone: At one end the junction does not follow the germline gene, possibly because of a read error. The chain carries TRBV6-5 and TRBJ1-5; D is unresolved. CDR1 MNHEY and CDR2 SVGAGI come from the germline V gene. The length of the CDR3 is 14 residues. The CDR3 is CATSMAYSNQPQHF. DNA of the CDR3: TGTGCCACCAGTATGGCATATAGCAATCAGCCCCAGCATTTT.

This sequence joins TRBV5-5 and TRBJ1-1; weak D call: TRBD1 (6 bases). Looked up from germline, CDR1 is SGHKS and CDR2 is YYEKEE (reference sequence). Trimming took off 5 bases at V and 7 bases at J, with 18 bases between the two ends. The CDR3 is made up of 14 amino acids. In nucleotides, the CDR3 is TGTGCCAGCAGGGGAATACAGGGTCGCAGTGAAGCTTTCTTT. It codes for CASRGIQGRSEAFF.

A note on this clone: The same CDR3 arises from other DNA sequences in this sample as well. This chain connects TRBV2 to TRBJ1-5; D is perhaps TRBD1 (6 bases). CDR1 SNHLY and CDR2 FYNNEI come from the germline V gene. V was shortened by 10 bases and J by 6 bases, with 16 bases between the two germline ends. The CDR3 is 13 residues long. The DNA of the CDR3 is TGTGCCACCACACAGGGCCTCGGTCAGCCCCAGCATTTT. It encodes CATTQGLGQPQHF.

In its sample, this clone was seen once. V is TRBV5-1 and J is TRBJ2-1, with D perhaps TRBD2 (6 bases). CDR3 size: 15 residues. CDR1 and CDR2 from the germline V gene are SGHRS and YFSETQ. Trimming removed 0 bases at V and 4 bases at J, with 11 bases between. CDR3 region: CASSLAGEQYNEQFF. CDR3 sequence (DNA): TGCGCCAGCAGCTTGGCGGGGGAGCAATACAATGAGCAGTTCTTC.

The chain has TRBV27 and TRBJ1-2; D may be TRBD1 (6 bases). V lost 2 bases, J lost 4 bases, and 17 bases lay in between. The CDR3 length is 16 residues. Per germline, CDR1 MNHEY and CDR2 SMNVEV (reference sequence). The CDR3 DNA reads TGTGCCAGCAGTTTAAGCAGACAGGTCCCTAGCTATGGCTACACCTTC. Translated, it gives CASSLSRQVPSYGYTF.

This sequence joins TRBV10-3 and TRBJ1-2; no firm D call. Looked up from germline, CDR1 is ENHRY and CDR2 is SYGVKD. This CDR3 has 12 residues. Trimming removed 0 bases from V and 8 bases from J, with 7 bases in between. CDR3 coding DNA: TGTGCCATCAGTGAGTCCGGGGTAGGCTACACCTTC. It is translated as CAISESGVGYTF.

The chain carries TRBV27 and TRBJ2-1, with 8 positions matching TRBD2. CDR3 size: 15 residues. CDR1 is MNHEY, CDR2 SMNVEV, per germline (reference sequence). V dropped 6 bases and J dropped 3; count of bases not matched to a gene: 7. The CDR3 reads CASRASGSLYNEQFF. CDR3 sequence (DNA): TGTGCCAGCAGAGCGAGCGGGAGCCTCTACAATGAGCAGTTCTTC.

V and J are TRBV3-1 (or the pseudogene TRBV3-2) and TRBJ2-7, with 12 bases aligning to TRBD2. V lost 2 bases, J lost 6 bases, and 11 bases stayed unmatched. The germline V gene encodes CDR1 LGHDT and CDR2 YNNKEL (reference sequence). This CDR3 region has 17 residues. The CDR3 protein is CASSQPTSGSGTGEQYF. The CDR3 nucleotides read TGTGCCAGCAGCCAACCGACTAGCGGGAGCGGAACGGGCGAGCAGTACTTC.

This clone showed up just a few times. The rearrangement uses TRBV10-3 and TRBJ2-3; 7 nucleotides line up with TRBD1. CDR1 is ENHRY and CDR2 is SYGVKD in the germline V gene. The CDR3 is made up of 14 amino acids. J gave up 3 bases and V 3 bases, and 3 bases lay outside the gene matches. For the CDR3, the DNA is TGTGCCATCAGTGATTCGACAGGGACAGATACGCAGTATTTT. It encodes CAISDSTGTDTQYF.

This chain connects TRBV5-1 to TRBJ1-3; D is undetermined. V lost 4 bases, J lost 2 bases, and 16 bases lay in between. Germline values: CDR1 SGHRS, CDR2 YFSETQ. The CDR3 is 16 amino acids. The DNA of the CDR3 is TGCGCCAGCAGCCCTAGCGAGCTGGGCGCTGGAAACACCATATATTTT. As protein: CASSPSELGAGNTIYF.

The rearrangement uses TRBV3-1 (or the pseudogene TRBV3-2) and TRBJ1-2; possibly TRBD1 for D (5 bases). The CDR3 length is 13 residues. Trimming cost V 0 bases and J 8 bases, with 10 bases left between them. Germline assignment: CDR1 LGHDT and CDR2 YNNKEL (reference sequence). The CDR3 DNA reads as TGTGCCAGCAGCCAAGAGGTAGGGGCCGGCTACACCTTC. It encodes CASSQEVGAGYTF.

This clone was seen once. The chain combines TRBV9 with TRBJ2-1, with D maybe TRBD2 (6 bases). CDR1 SGDLS and CDR2 YYNGEE come from the germline V gene. This CDR3 has 15 residues. V was trimmed by 0 bases and J by 4 bases, leaving 11 bases between them. For the CDR3, the DNA is TGTGCCAGCAGCGTAGCGGGAGTGGATTACAATGAGCAGTTCTTC. Protein product: CASSVAGVDYNEQFF.

This clone has just one count. This chain links TRBV11-2 with TRBJ2-3; perhaps TRBD1 as D (6 bases). This CDR3 comprises 18 residues. Trimming pared 2 bases from V and 5 bases from J, leaving 23 bases between. Germline CDR1 and CDR2: SGHAT and FQNNGV. In DNA, the CDR3 is TGTGCCAGCAGCTTAAACCTCCCCGTGTGGGGGCCCGGAGATACGCAGTATTTT. This codes for CASSLNLPVWGPGDTQYF.

The chain combines TRBV15 with TRBJ1-4; TRBD1 agrees at 8 bases. This CDR3 is built from 17 residues. From germline, CDR1 is LNHNV and CDR2 YYDKDF (reference sequence). J lost 1 base, V lost 1 base, and 5 bases had no gene match. The CDR3 is CATSRGGQGGTNEKLFF. CDR3 nucleotide sequence: TGTGCCACCAGCAGAGGTGGACAGGGTGGAACTAATGAAAAACTGTTTTTT.

The J gene is TRBJ2-3, the V gene TRBV5-4, with TRBD2 identical over 9 bases. Germline-derived CDR1 and CDR2 are SGHNT and YYREEE (reference sequence). The CDR3 is 14 amino acids. V gave up 3 bases and J gave up 5 bases; unmatched junction bases: 4. CDR3 bases: TGTGCCAGCAGCTGGGGGACTAGCTTAGATACGCAGTATTTT. Translation: CASSWGTSLDTQYF.